These 2 T cell receptor beta chains originate from one sample sequenced in a study of a mutant IDH1 vaccine in newly diagnosed glioma. The time point: baseline, week 1 (first vaccination visit). The treatment denotes: pre-vaccination baseline after standard-of-care therapy. Repertoires were generated with immunoSEQ multiplex PCR, while TCRdb's copy carries only in-frame clones and drops some. Among about 38,000 clones listed, around 78% were seen once. This specimen consisted of PBMCs, obtained from a glioma patient treated with radiotherapy, temozolomide or both. Receptor source: a man aged 40-49 years with glioma. Some clones in this sample may be carry-over from other donors' samples.

The chain recombines TRBV7-2 with TRBJ1-6; the D is unclear. V lost 2 bases and J lost 6, with 8 bases in between. There are 14 residues in the CDR3. CDR1 is SGHTA, CDR2 FQGNSA, per germline. This CDR3 is CASSLSSLNSPLHF. The CDR3 DNA reads as TGTGCCAGCAGCTTAAGCTCCCTTAATTCACCCCTCCACTTT.

The J gene is TRBJ1-1, the V gene TRBV7-9, with 9 bases fitting TRBD1. The CDR3 has 14 residues. The V segment lost 1 base and the J segment 7 bases; nucleotides outside the gene matches: 4. Germline-derived CDR1 and CDR2 are SEHNR and FQNEAQ (reference sequence). CDR3 sequence reads: CASSLGRGQGEAFF. CDR3 nucleotide sequence: TGTGCCAGCAGCTTAGGCAGGGGACAGGGTGAAGCTTTCTTT.